The rows below give T cell receptor beta chains drawn from one sample of a study of blood T cell repertoires in COVID-19. Data came from immunoSEQ multiplex PCR; TCRdb stores just in-frame clones and leaves some out. The sample includes tens of thousands of clones, around 84% of them seen just once. Sequencing was performed on peripheral blood. These receptors came from a human donor in a cohort sampled during active COVID-19. Both conserved end residues are trimmed from each CDR3.

>TRBV28|TRBJ1-6
ASLFKQGRSPLH
>TRBV6-2/TRBV6-3|TRBJ1-2
ASSYSGQGIGGYT
>TRBV20-1|TRBJ1-1
SASRSSHSPMNTEAF
>TRBV11-2|TRBJ2-2
ASSDSGNGELF
>TRBV6-5|TRBJ2-3
ASSRLAGGPDTQY
>TRBV9|TRBJ1-2
ASSSPHLGGNGYT
>TRBV5-5|TRBJ2-3
ASSARGGSTDTQY
>TRBV6-2/TRBV6-3|TRBJ1-1
ASSYPGTAMNTEAF
>TRBV7-6|TRBJ2-7
ASSHPGTSGNEQY
>TRBV4-3|TRBJ2-3
ASSQAPGGSTTDTQY
>TRBV5-4|TRBJ1-1
ASSPRENVNTEAF
>TRBV4-1|TRBJ2-5
ASSQEGASGTSVTQY
>TRBV19|TRBJ2-5
ASSIKGGQETQY
>TRBV4-1|TRBJ1-1
ASSQGTGLVNTEAF
>TRBV5-1|TRBJ1-1
ASSLGTDPNTEAF
>TRBV6-2/TRBV6-3|TRBJ1-5
ASSPGTGGYQPQH
>TRBV5-1|TRBJ2-7
ASSLAKGAFEQY
>TRBV7-8|TRBJ2-5
ASRKLTSDETQY
>TRBV6-5|TRBJ2-7
ASSTGTSPSYEQY
>TRBV7-9|TRBJ2-5
ASSDRLAGGETQY
>TRBV4-1|TRBJ1-4
ASARQGITNEKLF
>TRBV18|TRBJ1-4
ASSLRGREEKLF
>TRBV5-1|TRBJ2-3
ASSFRGLAGGTDTQY
>TRBV28|TRBJ2-3
ASSFGGNSGGSQY
>TRBV6-2/TRBV6-3|TRBJ2-7
ASSHTGTGNHEQY
>TRBV5-5|TRBJ1-1
ASSLAVGNTEAF
>TRBV19|TRBJ2-5
ASSPTNRGLETQY
>TRBV4-2|TRBJ2-7
ASSRDRYEQY
>TRBV7-8|TRBJ1-1
ASTGGIGAEAF
>TRBV3-1/TRBV3-2|TRBJ1-1
ASSQDRATEAF
>TRBV13|TRBJ2-1
ASSSPPTGGGEQF
>TRBV27|TRBJ2-3
ASNPGGGPDTQY
>TRBV19|TRBJ1-3
ASWGLDTGNTIY
>TRBV5-1|TRBJ2-7
ASSSGQGSFEQY
>TRBV9|TRBJ2-7
ASSAGGSNEQY
>TRBV29-1|TRBJ1-2
SCKGQGQNYGYT
>TRBV20-1|TRBJ2-5
SAREVATQY
>TRBV19|TRBJ1-1
ASSTRGAWDTEAF
>TRBV5-1|TRBJ1-5
ASSPMTDQPQH
>TRBV10-1|TRBJ2-7
ASSESGRYYEQY
>TRBV30|TRBJ2-1
AWRLGDRDANEQF
>TRBV10-3|TRBJ1-3
AINDRGRSGNTIY
>TRBV4-3|TRBJ1-1
ASSQVPGDRTEAF
>TRBV5-4|TRBJ2-5
ASSFLKTQY
>TRBV18|TRBJ1-2
ASSRDRDTYGYT
>TRBV7-9|TRBJ2-5
ASSGRELPETQY
>TRBV7-8|TRBJ2-5
ASSRGGETQY